The T cell receptor (beta chain) described here comes from a study of blood T cell repertoires in COVID-19. Study summary: Sources were T cells, B-cell-depleted T cells, or PBMCs; the material itself was cDNA or gDNA.

Germline V gene lookup returns CDR1 SGDLS and CDR2 YYNGEE. The CDR3 is 14 residues long. V gave up 3 bases and J gave up 4 bases, with 13 bases separating them. Clones were sequenced by immunoSEQ multiplex PCR, and TCRdb holds only the in-frame ones, with some missing. The profile shows about 81,000 clones, about four fifths of them singletons. V gene TRBV9 combines with J gene TRBJ1-2; D might be TRBD1 (6 bases). The sample consisted of peripheral blood. The origin of this receptor is a human donor in a cohort sampled during active COVID-19. CDR3 coding DNA: TGTGCCAGCAGCGCTTTTACAGGGACCTATGGCTACACCTTC. Its translation is CASSAFTGTYGYTF.